This T cell receptor (beta chain) was sequenced during a study of shared T cell receptors in the human thymus. There are 11 residues in the CDR3. Germline V gene data show CDR1 as LNHDA and CDR2 as SQIVND (reference sequence). Trimming took 3 bases from V and 8 from J, leaving 7 bases between them. The data were produced by immunoSEQ multiplex PCR, yet TCRdb's version contains in-frame clones alone and is incomplete. The sample has hundreds of thousands of clones, around 87% seen once. This sample also belongs to another study, concerning human thymus T cells.

This chain uses TRBV19 with TRBJ1-2; no clear D gene. The material sequenced was thymocytes. This sequence was found in a boy in the first two years of life with a congenital heart defect. The CDR3 region is CASSIGVGYTF. The CDR3 nucleotides read TGTGCCAGTAGTATCGGAGTGGGCTACACCTTC. The whole variable domain, filled in from reference TRBV19 and TRBJ1-2, reads DGGITQSPKYLFRKEGQNVTLSCEQNLNHDAMYWYRQDPGQGLRLIYYSQIVNDFQKGDIAEGYSVSREKKESFPLTVTSAQKNPTAFYLCASSIGVGYTFGSGTRLTVV.